One and the same sample provided the 24 T cell receptor beta chains below, sequenced in a study of blood T cell repertoires in COVID-19. Using immunoSEQ multiplex PCR, the repertoire was profiled, and TCRdb retains in-frame clones only, with some absent. The sample includes 70,000 to 95,000 clones, approximately 80% of them seen just once. Sequencing was done on a sample of peripheral blood. Source of these receptors: a woman between 40 and 50 years old with active or convalescent COVID-19.

The rearrangement joins TRBV5-5 to TRBJ2-5, with D tentatively TRBD2 (6 bases). There are 14 residues in the CDR3. Trimming cost V 3 bases and J 1 base, with 10 bases left between them. Germline loops: CDR1 SGHKS, CDR2 YYEKEE (reference sequence). The CDR3 here is CASSSPTSQETQYF. The CDR3 DNA sequence: TGTGCCAGCAGCTCCCCGACTAGCCAAGAGACCCAGTACTTC.

This rearrangement joins TRBV29-1 to TRBJ2-7; 7 bases are shared with TRBD2. J lost 0 bases, V lost 2 bases, and 7 bases had no gene match. The CDR3 covers 15 residues. In germline, CDR1 is SQVTM, CDR2 ANQGSEA. CDR3 sequence (DNA): TGCAGCGTTGAACGCCCGGGACTAAGCTCCTACGAGCAGTACTTC. This translates into CSVERPGLSSYEQYF.

J is TRBJ2-1 and V is TRBV5-1, with 12 bases identical to TRBD2. The germline CDR1 and CDR2 sequences are SGHRS and YFSETQ. The CDR3 length is 15 residues. The J segment lost 12 bases and the V segment lost 0 bases, leaving 7 bases of the junction unmatched. The CDR3 spells CASSLGLAGEYGQFF. As DNA, the CDR3 is TGCGCCAGCAGCTTGGGACTAGCGGGGGAATATGGGCAGTTCTTC.

This clone occurred a few times. This sequence joins TRBV5-4 and TRBJ2-5; a weak D match, TRBD1 (6 bases). The CDR3 consists of 13 residues. With 0 bases removed from V and 3 bases from J, the gap between germline ends came to 6 bases. The germline V gene encodes CDR1 SGHNT and CDR2 YYREEE (reference sequence). CDR3 in DNA: TGTGCCAGCAGCTTGGACAGGGAAGAGACCCAGTACTTC. Protein sequence: CASSLDREETQYF.

The CDR3 bases are TGTGCCAGCTCACCACTACAGGGAGAAGCTTTCTTT. Its translation is CASSPLQGEAFF. The rearrangement joins TRBV18 to TRBJ1-1; weak D call: TRBD1 (6 bases). The CDR3 totals 12 residues. The germline V gene has CDR1 KGHSH and CDR2 LQKENI. V lost 1 base, J lost 8 bases, and 8 bases lay in between.

This chain joins TRBV5-1 and TRBJ2-7; TRBD2 matches 11 bases. The CDR3 contains 16 residues. V was clipped by 4 bases and J by 4 bases; unmatched bases: 10. The germline V gene encodes CDR1 SGHRS and CDR2 YFSETQ. CDR3 coding DNA: TGCGCCAGCAGCCCGGACAGGGGACTAGCGGAATACGAGCAGTACTTC. Encoded protein: CASSPDRGLAEYEQYF.

This clone occurred a few times. The rearrangement uses TRBV6-6 and TRBJ2-1, with 7 bases that match TRBD2. The V gene's germline CDR1 is MNHNY and CDR2 SVGAGI (reference sequence). The CDR3 extends over 15 amino acids. The V and J ends lost 5 bases and 4 bases, in that order; junction bases with no gene match: 8. DNA of the CDR3: TGTGCCAGCAGTAGCGGGGCCGTCACTTACAATGAGCAGTTCTTC. The encoded protein is CASSSGAVTYNEQFF.

V and J are TRBV11-3 and TRBJ2-5; 8 bases fit TRBD1. The V and J ends lost 5 bases and 2 bases, in that order; junction bases with no gene match: 4. Germline loops: CDR1 SGHNT, CDR2 YENEEA. The CDR3 has 14 residues. CDR3 residues: CASSPWDRQETQYF. The CDR3 DNA is TGTGCCAGCAGCCCTTGGGACAGGCAAGAGACCCAGTACTTC.

This clone was observed once. The V call is TRBV9, the J call TRBJ2-7; possibly TRBD1 for D (6 bases). Germline values: CDR1 SGDLS, CDR2 YYNGEE. Trimming removed 4 bases from V and 2 bases from J, with 13 bases in between. The CDR3 is 14 residues long. The CDR3 region has the DNA TGTGCCAGCAGCAACAGGGACCCCCCCTACGAGCAGTACTTC. Translated: CASSNRDPPYEQYF.

This clone appeared many times. The V and J genes are TRBV25-1 and TRBJ1-2, with 7 bases lining up with TRBD1. Germline CDR1 reads MGHDK; CDR2 reads SYGVNS. The junction had 6 bases not matched to a gene; V was cut back by 3 bases and J by 5 bases. The CDR3 is 14 amino acids. DNA of the CDR3: TGTGCCAGCAGTGATCGCGACAGGGCTTATGGCTACACCTTC. This gives the protein CASSDRDRAYGYTF.

This sequence joins TRBV6-5 and TRBJ1-2, with D perhaps matching TRBD1 (6 bases). The CDR3 has 11 residues. With 7 bases removed from V and 5 bases from J, the gap between germline ends came to 8 bases. The germline V gene has CDR1 MNHEY and CDR2 SVGAGI. The CDR3 is CASTTGYGYTF. CDR3 in DNA: TGTGCCAGCACGACAGGTTATGGCTACACCTTC.

This clone was seen a few times. The chain couples TRBV2 to TRBJ1-5, with unresolved D. This CDR3 region has 13 residues. The germline V gene has CDR1 SNHLY and CDR2 FYNNEI. The ends were cut back, 7 bases at V and 6 bases at J, with 13 bases in the middle. Here the CDR3 DNA reads TGTGCCAGCACGGGGAAAGGTCCTCAGCCCCAGCATTTT. As protein: CASTGKGPQPQHF. The full variable domain, its missing parts supplied by reference TRBV2 and TRBJ1-5, is EPEVTQTPSHQVTQMGQEVILRCVPISNHLYFYWYRQILGQKVEFLVSFYNNEISEKSEIFDDQFSVERPDGSNFTLKIRSTKLEDSAMYFCASTGKGPQPQHFGDGTRLSIL.

V and J are TRBV28 and TRBJ1-5; TRBD1 is a possible D gene (5 bases). From germline, CDR1 is MDHEN and CDR2 SYDVKM. Trimming cost V 6 bases and J 4 bases, with 10 bases left between them. The CDR3 covers 13 residues. CDR3 DNA sequence: TGTGCCAGCAGAGGGGTATGGAATCAGCCCCAGCATTTT. Translating gives CASRGVWNQPQHF. Drawing the rest from reference TRBV28 and TRBJ1-5, the complete variable domain is DVKVTQSSRYLVKRTGEKVFLECVQDMDHENMFWYRQDPGLGLRLIYFSYDVKMKEKGDIPEGYSVSREKKERFSLILESASTNQTSMYLCASRGVWNQPQHFGDGTRLSIL.

The chain has TRBV7-8 and TRBJ2-1, with D possibly being TRBD2 (5 bases). This CDR3 contains 14 residues. The V end lost 5 bases, the J end lost 4 bases, and 12 bases lay between the germline ends. Looked up from germline, CDR1 is SGHVS and CDR2 is FQNEAQ. The CDR3 is CASSAPSGYNEQFF. The CDR3 nucleotides read TGTGCCAGCAGCGCGCCTTCGGGGTACAATGAGCAGTTCTTC.

In this sample, this clone turned up a few times. The chain uses TRBV6-1 and TRBJ1-1; no clear D. Germline V CDR1 and CDR2: MNHNS, SASEGT. Trimming removed 1 base at V and 0 bases at J, with 12 bases between. The CDR3 extends over 16 amino acids. CDR3 nucleotides: TGTGCCAGCAGTGAAGGTTACTTCTTCATGAACACTGAAGCTTTCTTT. Its translation is CASSEGYFFMNTEAFF.

The gene calls are TRBV3-1 (or the pseudogene TRBV3-2) and TRBJ1-2; TRBD1 matches at 10 bases. The CDR3 has 13 residues. Germline V CDR1 and CDR2: LGHDT, YNNKEL (reference sequence). V dropped 4 bases and J dropped 6; count of bases not matched to a gene: 2. The chain's CDR3 is CASSRGTGDGYTF. CDR3 nucleotides: TGTGCCAGCAGCCGAGGGACAGGGGATGGCTACACCTTC.

Notes on this clone: This same CDR3 is encoded by further DNA sequences in the sample. The rearrangement links TRBV5-6 to TRBJ1-3; D is unclear. The V end was cut by 0 bases, the J end by 7 bases, with 8 bases between. Germline CDR1 and CDR2: SGHDT and YYEEEE. The CDR3 spans 13 residues. CDR3 region: CASSLVSGNTIYF. CDR3 nucleotide sequence: TGTGCCAGCAGCTTGGTATCGGGGAACACCATATATTTT.

In its sample, this clone was seen once. The genes are TRBV30 and TRBJ1-3; the D is unclear. The CDR3 sequence is 13 residues long. Between the trimmed V and J ends, which lost 3 bases and 0 bases, there was a span of 6 bases. The V gene's germline CDR1 is GTSNPN and CDR2 SVGIG (reference sequence). The CDR3 DNA follows: TGTGCCTGGAGATTATACTCTGGAAACACCATATATTTT. Translated, it gives CAWRLYSGNTIYF.

This chain joins TRBV11-3 and TRBJ2-5; D is uncertain. V was clipped by 3 bases and J by 0 bases, with 11 bases between them. CDR1 and CDR2 (germline): SGHNT, YENEEA. The CDR3 has 15 amino acids. CDR3 nucleotide sequence: TGTGCCAGCAGCTTCGAGGAGATGTACCAAGAGACCCAGTACTTC. Translating gives CASSFEEMYQETQYF.

CDR3 nucleotide sequence: TGTGCCAGCAGCAGAGGGGGCGCGGGTCAGCCCCAGCATTTT. Its protein product is CASSRGGAGQPQHF. V is TRBV6-5 and J is TRBJ1-5; 7 bases agree with TRBD1. This CDR3 has 14 amino acids. Germline-derived CDR1 and CDR2 are MNHEY and SVGAGI. Trimming at V came to 6 bases and at J to 6 bases, leaving 8 bases not matched to a gene.

The rearrangement uses TRBV3-1 (or the pseudogene TRBV3-2) and TRBJ2-4, with 7 bases that match TRBD2. The junction had 7 bases not matched to a gene; V was cut back by 1 base and J by 10 bases. CDR3 length equals 14 residues. CDR1 and CDR2 from the germline V gene are LGHDT and YNNKEL (reference sequence). This CDR3 reads CASSQGASGDIQYF. DNA for the CDR3: TGTGCCAGCAGCCAAGGGGCTAGCGGTGATATTCAGTACTTC.

V is TRBV4-1 and J is TRBJ1-1; D is ambiguous. The germline V gene has CDR1 MGHRA and CDR2 YSYEKL. The CDR3 totals 15 residues. Trimming took 0 bases from V and 6 from J, leaving 14 bases between them. The CDR3 DNA sequence: TGCGCCAGCAGCCAAGAATCCCCGTTCGAGCCTGAAGCTTTCTTT. Encoded protein: CASSQESPFEPEAFF.

This clone was seen just once. The V and J genes are TRBV7-3 and TRBJ2-3; 8 bases agree with TRBD1. CDR1 and CDR2 (germline): SGHTA, FQGTGA. V was clipped by 4 bases and J by 4 bases; unmatched bases: 4. The CDR3 has 14 amino acids. CDR3 coding DNA: TGTGCCAGCAGCTGGGGACAGGCGGCAGATACGCAGTATTTT. This translates into CASSWGQAADTQYF.

The chain combines TRBV28 with TRBJ1-5, with 7 bases identical to TRBD1. Germline V lookup: CDR1 MDHEN, CDR2 SYDVKM. This CDR3 comprises 13 residues. V dropped 9 bases and J dropped 6; count of bases not matched to a gene: 8. The CDR3 DNA is TGTGCCAGTGCGGGACAGATTAGTCAGCCCCAGCATTTT. It is translated as CASAGQISQPQHF. The whole variable domain, remainder taken from reference TRBV28 and TRBJ1-5, is DVKVTQSSRYLVKRTGEKVFLECVQDMDHENMFWYRQDPGLGLRLIYFSYDVKMKEKGDIPEGYSVSREKKERFSLILESASTNQTSMYLCASAGQISQPQHFGDGTRLSIL.